A selection of T cell receptor beta chains follows, all from one sample in a study of blood T cell repertoires in COVID-19. Assay used: immunoSEQ multiplex PCR; TCRdb lists only in-frame clones, some missing. The sample gives about 170,000 clones, roughly 85% of which show up once; approximately 2% is in the top ten. Sequencing was done on a sample of peripheral blood. All receptors derive from a woman of 80 years or more with acute or convalescent COVID-19. The CDR3 runs from the conserved cysteine through the conserved F or W. The D gene is left open where the match is weak. Where a row states a size, it is once, few, many or the class of an expanded clone; other rows omit it.

D gene: NA
clone size: few
V gene: TRBV7-9
J gene: TRBJ1-1
CDR3 DNA: TGTGCCAGCAGCTTTCAAAGGGGCACTGAAGCTTTCTTT
CDR3 protein: CASSFQRGTEAFF

D gene: NA
clone size: NA
V gene: TRBV2
J gene: TRBJ1-4
CDR3 DNA: TGTGCCAGCAGTGCCTATGGAGGGGTAGGCGAAAAACTGTTTTTT
CDR3 protein: CASSAYGGVGEKLFF

D gene: NA
clone size: NA
V gene: TRBV4-1
J gene: TRBJ1-2
CDR3 DNA: TGCGCCAGCAGCCAAGAAGAGCTAGACTATGGCTACACCTTC
CDR3 protein: CASSQEELDYGYTF

D gene: TRBD2
clone size: NA
V gene: TRBV7-2
J gene: TRBJ2-3
CDR3 DNA: TGTGCCAGCAGACCAGGACTAGCGGGAGGGGCAGATACGCAGTATTTT
CDR3 protein: CASRPGLAGGADTQYF

D gene: TRBD1
clone size: NA
V gene: TRBV5-4
J gene: TRBJ2-3
CDR3 DNA: TGTGCCAGCAGCTCCGGACAGGGGAATACGCAGTATTTT
CDR3 protein: CASSSGQGNTQYF

D gene: TRBD1
clone size: NA
V gene: TRBV4-2
J gene: TRBJ2-7
CDR3 DNA: TGTGCCAGCAGCCAAGATCCCTGGGACAGGTTCAGAGGGGTCCACGAGCAGTACTTC
CDR3 protein: CASSQDPWDRFRGVHEQYF

D gene: NA
clone size: few
V gene: TRBV5-1
J gene: TRBJ2-7
CDR3 DNA: TGCGCCAGCAGCTTGACTACCTACGAGCAGTACTTC
CDR3 protein: CASSLTTYEQYF

D gene: NA
clone size: few
V gene: TRBV7-2
J gene: TRBJ2-7
CDR3 DNA: TGTGCCAGCAGCCCTGGGGGCGCGGTGAGGGAGCAGTACTTC
CDR3 protein: CASSPGGAVREQYF

D gene: TRBD1
clone size: NA
V gene: TRBV5-1
J gene: TRBJ2-7
CDR3 DNA: TGCGCCAGCAGTTTACCGGGACAGGGTTCCGAGCAGTACTTC
CDR3 protein: CASSLPGQGSEQYF

D gene: NA
clone size: NA
V gene: TRBV10-2
J gene: TRBJ1-2
CDR3 DNA: TGCGCCAGCACGCCAATGCGGGGGCCAGGAGGCTACACCTTC
CDR3 protein: CASTPMRGPGGYTF

D gene: TRBD2
clone size: NA
V gene: TRBV3-1/TRBV3-2
J gene: TRBJ2-5
CDR3 DNA: TGTGCCAGCAGCCCCGGACTAGCGGGGGGCCTCCCCCAAGAGACCCAGTACTTC
CDR3 protein: CASSPGLAGGLPQETQYF

D gene: NA
clone size: once
V gene: TRBV6-2/TRBV6-3
J gene: TRBJ2-2
CDR3 DNA: TGTGCCAGCAGTTACCAACAGGGGAACACCGGGGAGCTGTTTTTT
CDR3 protein: CASSYQQGNTGELFF

D gene: NA
clone size: NA
V gene: TRBV30
J gene: TRBJ1-1
CDR3 DNA: TGTGCCTGGAGTTATCAGGGGAACACTGAAGCTTTCTTT
CDR3 protein: CAWSYQGNTEAFF

D gene: TRBD1
clone size: NA
V gene: TRBV29-1
J gene: TRBJ1-2
CDR3 DNA: TGCAGCGTTGATAGGGCGGGACAGGGATCCGATGGCTACACCTTC
CDR3 protein: CSVDRAGQGSDGYTF

D gene: TRBD2
clone size: NA
V gene: TRBV5-4
J gene: TRBJ2-2
CDR3 DNA: TGTGCCAGCAGCTCGCCGGGACTAGCGGGAGGAAACACCGGGGAGCTGTTTTTT
CDR3 protein: CASSSPGLAGGNTGELFF

D gene: TRBD1
clone size: NA
V gene: TRBV5-1
J gene: TRBJ1-2
CDR3 DNA: TGCGCCAGCAGCTTGAGTTCAGGGGGCACTAACTATGGCTACACCTTC
CDR3 protein: CASSLSSGGTNYGYTF

D gene: TRBD2
clone size: NA
V gene: TRBV19
J gene: TRBJ2-5
CDR3 DNA: TGTGCCAGTAGTATGGGGACTAGCGGGATTAGTAGTCGCGGGACCCAGTACTTC
CDR3 protein: CASSMGTSGISSRGTQYF

D gene: TRBD1
clone size: NA
V gene: TRBV18
J gene: TRBJ1-3
CDR3 DNA: TGTGCCAGCTCAACGGACAGGGTGAGGGGAAACACCATATATTTT
CDR3 protein: CASSTDRVRGNTIYF

D gene: NA
clone size: once
V gene: TRBV9
J gene: TRBJ2-5
CDR3 DNA: TGTGCCAGCAGCGTAGACCAGGGGCGCGAAGAGACCCAGTACTTC
CDR3 protein: CASSVDQGREETQYF

D gene: TRBD1
clone size: NA
V gene: TRBV29-1
J gene: TRBJ1-1
CDR3 DNA: TGCAGCGTCCTAGGGGGCCCCATGAACACTGAAGCTTTCTTT
CDR3 protein: CSVLGGPMNTEAFF

D gene: NA
clone size: few
V gene: TRBV18
J gene: TRBJ1-1
CDR3 DNA: TGTGCCAGCTCACCAACCAGGGTCATAGCTGAAGCTTTCTTT
CDR3 protein: CASSPTRVIAEAFF

D gene: NA
clone size: once
V gene: TRBV7-2
J gene: TRBJ2-7
CDR3 DNA: TGTGCCAGCAGCGCAGCGGGCGACGAGCAGTACTTC
CDR3 protein: CASSAAGDEQYF

D gene: TRBD2
clone size: NA
V gene: TRBV29-1
J gene: TRBJ2-1
CDR3 DNA: TGCAGCGTTGACCTACTAGCGGGGGGGAAGAATGAGCAGTTCTTC
CDR3 protein: CSVDLLAGGKNEQFF

D gene: TRBD1
clone size: NA
V gene: TRBV19
J gene: TRBJ1-6
CDR3 DNA: TGTGCCAGTAGTACTCGGGGACAGGGAAATTCACCCCTCCACTTT
CDR3 protein: CASSTRGQGNSPLHF

D gene: NA
clone size: few
V gene: TRBV9
J gene: TRBJ1-1
CDR3 DNA: TGTGCCAGCAGCTACCTCGGCAACAGAGTGAACACTGAAGCTTTCTTT
CDR3 protein: CASSYLGNRVNTEAFF

D gene: NA
clone size: NA
V gene: TRBV19
J gene: TRBJ2-1
CDR3 DNA: TGTGTCACAGCGGAGAATTCCTACAATGAGCAGTTCTTC
CDR3 protein: CVTAENSYNEQFF

D gene: NA
clone size: NA
V gene: TRBV6-2/TRBV6-3
J gene: TRBJ1-1
CDR3 DNA: TGTGCCAGCAGTCAATGGGCCTCCGGGAAGAACACTGAAGCTTTCTTT
CDR3 protein: CASSQWASGKNTEAFF

D gene: TRBD1
clone size: NA
V gene: TRBV19
J gene: TRBJ1-5
CDR3 DNA: TGTGCCAGTAGTCCCGACAGGGTAATCAATCAGCCCCAGCATTTT
CDR3 protein: CASSPDRVINQPQHF

D gene: NA
clone size: once
V gene: TRBV3-1/TRBV3-2
J gene: TRBJ2-6
CDR3 DNA: TGTGCCAGCAGCCGGTTGGGGGGGCCCTCTGGGGCCAACGTCCTGACTTTC
CDR3 protein: CASSRLGGPSGANVLTF

D gene: NA
clone size: NA
V gene: TRBV5-1
J gene: TRBJ1-5
CDR3 DNA: TGCGCCAGCAGTGTCGTCCAGGGGCAGCCCCAGCATTTT
CDR3 protein: CASSVVQGQPQHF

D gene: NA
clone size: once
V gene: TRBV19
J gene: TRBJ1-3
CDR3 DNA: TGTGCCAGTAGTATCGAGCGGGCTGGAAACACCATATATTTT
CDR3 protein: CASSIERAGNTIYF

D gene: TRBD1
clone size: NA
V gene: TRBV5-4
J gene: TRBJ1-1
CDR3 DNA: TGTGCCAGCAGCGGGCCGACAGGGGGGCCTATGAACACTGAAGCTTTCTTT
CDR3 protein: CASSGPTGGPMNTEAFF

D gene: NA
clone size: NA
V gene: TRBV15
J gene: TRBJ2-4
CDR3 DNA: TGTGCCACCAGCAGTACATACAGGAGCCTAGCCAAAAACATTCAGTACTTC
CDR3 protein: CATSSTYRSLAKNIQYF

D gene: TRBD1
clone size: NA
V gene: TRBV6-6
J gene: TRBJ1-2
CDR3 DNA: TGTGCCAGCACCCGGACAGGGGCATACTATGGCTACACCTTC
CDR3 protein: CASTRTGAYYGYTF

D gene: TRBD2
clone size: NA
V gene: TRBV11-2
J gene: TRBJ2-2
CDR3 DNA: TGTGCCAGCAGCTCACTGGGGGGAGCGGGGGCCGGGGAGCTGTTTTTT
CDR3 protein: CASSSLGGAGAGELFF